This T cell receptor beta chain was retrieved from a study of glioma-infiltrating T cells after dendritic cell vaccination. Whole-study context: Patients received three intradermal dendritic cell vaccine injections at biweekly intervals.

Only patients with spare fresh-frozen tumor and over two years of follow-up were included. CDR1 and CDR2 (germline): SGHDT, YYEEEE. Trimming at V came to 4 bases and at J to 4 bases, leaving 8 bases not matched to a gene. The CDR3 totals 15 residues. Primers: 60 V beta forward and 13 J beta reverse. The protocol was immunoSEQ multiplex PCR, while the TCRdb copy is restricted to in-frame clones and leaves out a portion. The sample includes about 92,000 clones, just over 85% of them seen just once. The chain joins TRBV5-6 to TRBJ2-1; 7 bases fit TRBD1. The sequence was collected from a human donor with glioblastoma. The input for sequencing was blood, taken before dendritic cell vaccination. This CDR3 is CASSRGGQPYNEQFF. In DNA, the CDR3 is TGTGCCAGCAGCCGTGGGGGACAGCCTTACAATGAGCAGTTCTTC.